This T cell receptor (beta chain) was observed in a study of human thymus T cells. Study findings and constraints: Repertoires from thymus and blood appeared to show biased V and J gene usage.

Concerning this clone itself: The antigen is not known.

A roughly 0.45-1 mL peripheral blood aliquot was taken intraoperatively from four of eight donors. This CDR3 contains 14 residues. From germline, CDR1 is MGHDK and CDR2 SYGVNS. V lost 8 bases and J lost 3; bases outside the gene matches: 5. Measured with immunoSEQ multiplex PCR; TCRdb has only the in-frame clones, and not every one. The sample records 54,000 or so clones, about 94% being singletons. The genes are TRBV25-1 and TRBJ2-3; 10 nucleotides match TRBD2. Material: blood. This clonotype originated in a boy in the first two years of life with a congenital heart defect but otherwise immunologically healthy. This chain's CDR3 is CASGPLAGTDTQYF. The CDR3 nucleotides are TGTGCCAGCGGCCCACTAGCGGGGACAGATACGCAGTATTTT.